This T cell receptor beta chain was sequenced for a study of cytomegalovirus exposure and HLA in healthy donors. The wider study: It was reported in a later analysis that the same platform had been used for the approximately 110 validation repertoires as for the roughly 670 first-cohort repertoires. General study findings and limits: According to the study, roughly 160 TCR beta chains were cytomegalovirus-associated. A few chains linked to CMV were shown in vitro to be specific for CMV antigens.

The data were produced by immunoSEQ multiplex PCR, yet TCRdb's version contains in-frame clones alone and is incomplete. The sample carries under 400,000 clones, roughly 87% recorded once. This clone was seen once. Its antigen is still unknown. The CDR3 covers 16 residues. From germline, CDR1 is MNHNY and CDR2 SVGAGI (reference sequence). V was trimmed by 0 bases and J by 7 bases, leaving 16 bases between them. The sequencing input was PBMCs. This chain connects TRBV6-6 to TRBJ1-5; D is possibly TRBD1 (6 bases). The clonotype was recovered from a man younger than 45 in good health and CMV-seronegative. The CDR3 DNA reads TGTGCCAGCAGTTACTCGAGTCAGGGGATAGGGCAGCCCCAGCATTTT. Amino acid sequence: CASSYSSQGIGQPQHF.